A single sample gave rise to the 21 T cell receptor beta chains below, sequenced in a study of type 1 and type 2 diabetes patients. Amplification started from genomic DNA. A primer set of 30 forward and 13 reverse primers amplified the CDR3. TCRdb redid the calling of the multiplex PCR reads with MiXCR, one entry per CDR3 protein. The table has more than 250,000 distinct CDR3 sequences, around 47% seen once. Sequencing input: peripheral blood mononuclear cells (PBMCs). Receptors originate from a man between 18 and 35 years old with type 2 diabetes.

This clonotype appeared a few times. This sequence joins TRBV10-2 and TRBJ2-5; D not resolved. Germline V gene lookup returns CDR1 WSHSY and CDR2 SAAADI. The CDR3 spans 11 residues. Trimming took off 5 bases at V and 6 bases at J, with 7 bases between the two ends. The chain's CDR3 is CASSIEKTQYF. Written as DNA, the CDR3 is TGCGCCAGCAGTATCGAGAAGACCCAGTACTTC.

V and J are TRBV20-1 and TRBJ1-5; D remains ambiguous. The V end lost 4 bases, the J end lost 0 bases, and 7 bases lay between the germline ends. Germline lookup yields CDR1 DFQATT and CDR2 SNEGSKA (reference sequence). The CDR3 sequence is 13 residues long. The CDR3 coding sequence is TGCAGTGCTATGTTAGCTAGCAATCAGCCCCAGCATTTT. Protein: CSAMLASNQPQHF.

The V and J genes are TRBV10-2 and TRBJ2-7; no firm D call. V was cut by 5 bases and J by 4 bases, with 9 bases left in between. The CDR3 is 12 amino acids. CDR1 WSHSY and CDR2 SAAADI come from the germline V gene. The CDR3 region is CASSPLEYEQYF. The CDR3 DNA reads TGCGCCAGCAGTCCGTTAGAATACGAGCAGTACTTC.

The chain uses TRBV5-1 and TRBJ2-3; D gene ambiguous. This CDR3 comprises 14 residues. From germline, CDR1 is SGHRS and CDR2 YFSETQ. Trimming shortened V by 4 bases and J by 3 bases, and 12 bases separated the two germline ends. CDR3 loop: CASSTDTTTDTQYF. The CDR3 DNA sequence: TGCGCCAGCAGCACAGACACGACGACAGATACGCAGTATTTT.

The V gene is TRBV6-1, the J gene TRBJ1-5, with 8 bases that match TRBD1. The CDR3 runs to 13 residues. CDR1 and CDR2 from the germline V gene are MNHNS and SASEGT. Trimming took 5 bases from V and 10 from J; bases not matched to a gene: 7. CDR3 DNA sequence: TGTGCCAGCAGTAGGGACAGGATAAGACCCCAGCATTTT. It yields the protein CASSRDRIRPQHF.

The chain employs TRBV7-3 and TRBJ1-4; 7 nucleotides agree with TRBD1. The CDR3 runs 14 residues. Trimming took 8 bases from V and 5 from J; bases not matched to a gene: 8. Per germline, CDR1 SGHTA and CDR2 FQGTGA. In nucleotides, the CDR3 is TGTGCCAGCCTGCGACAGGGTTCCAATGAAAAACTGTTTTTT. It encodes CASLRQGSNEKLFF.

The chain recombines TRBV30 with TRBJ2-7, with D tentatively TRBD2 (6 bases). Trimming took 5 bases from V and 2 from J, leaving 13 bases between them. The CDR3 runs 13 residues. The germline gives CDR1 GTSNPN, CDR2 SVGIG (reference sequence). The CDR3 DNA reads TGTGCCTGGGGGGAGGCATTAACCTACGAGCAGTACTTC. The encoded protein is CAWGEALTYEQYF.

This chain joins TRBV19 and TRBJ1-1; D may be TRBD1 (5 bases). Trimming took 4 bases from V and 0 from J, leaving 9 bases between them. Germline loops: CDR1 LNHDA, CDR2 SQIVND (reference sequence). The CDR3 runs to 14 residues. CDR3 amino acids: CASSTGYLNTEAFF. The DNA of the CDR3 is TGTGCCAGTAGTACAGGGTACCTGAACACTGAAGCTTTCTTT.

This clonotype has a handful of counts. The chain carries TRBV20-1 and TRBJ2-7; 8 positions agree with TRBD1. J lost 6 bases, V lost 2 bases, and 3 bases had no gene match. In germline, CDR1 is DFQATT, CDR2 SNEGSKA (reference sequence). The CDR3 extends over 12 amino acids. The CDR3 nucleotides are TGCAGTGCTAGACAGGGGGCCCCCGAGCAGTACTTC. It specifies CSARQGAPEQYF.

In its sample, this clonotype was seen a few times. V and J are TRBV12-5 and TRBJ2-7, with D possibly being TRBD2 (6 bases). V was trimmed by 9 bases and J by 3 bases, leaving 21 bases between them. This CDR3 is 15 amino acids long. Per germline, CDR1 LGHNT and CDR2 FRNRAP. This CDR3 is CASGVLGGPHYEQYF. CDR3 sequence (DNA): TGTGCTAGCGGAGTCTTGGGGGGACCACACTACGAGCAGTACTTC.

The table lists this clonotype with a few counts. V and J are TRBV20-1 and TRBJ1-1, with D possibly being TRBD1 (6 bases). V lost 6 bases and J 4 bases, leaving 12 bases between the germline ends. The CDR3 consists of 12 residues. From germline, CDR1 is DFQATT and CDR2 SNEGSKA (reference sequence). The CDR3 DNA follows: TGCAGTGCCAATACAGGGCCCACTGAAGCTTTCTTT. Residues: CSANTGPTEAFF.

The chain recombines TRBV12-3 or TRBV12-4 with TRBJ2-2, with a possible D match to TRBD1 (6 bases). This CDR3 is built from 14 residues. V shed 11 bases and J shed 5 bases, with 18 bases lying between them. The CDR3 nucleotides are TGTGCCGGCACGCCAACAGGGTTAACCGGGGAGCTGTTTTTT. Translation gives CAGTPTGLTGELFF.

This clonotype came up once. The CDR3 sequence is CASSYSENSWGKLFF. For the CDR3, the DNA is TGTGCCAGCAGTTACTCGGAAAACTCTTGGGGAAAACTGTTTTTT. The chain has TRBV6-6 and TRBJ1-4, with D hard to call. There are 15 residues in the CDR3. V dropped 0 bases and J dropped 10 bases, with 15 bases sitting between them. The germline gives CDR1 MNHNY, CDR2 SVGAGI (reference sequence).

The genes are TRBV19 and TRBJ1-5; 10 bases match TRBD1. Germline loops: CDR1 LNHDA, CDR2 SQIVND (reference sequence). The CDR3 is 12 amino acids. Losses at the gene ends were 8 bases for V and 5 bases for J; bases not matched to a gene: 0. CDR3 region: CASDRGHQPQHF. DNA for the CDR3: TGTGCCAGTGACAGGGGGCATCAGCCCCAGCATTTT.

To note about this clonotype: At one end the junction does not follow the germline gene, possibly because of a read error. The gene calls are TRBV2 and TRBJ2-7; 10 nucleotides line up with TRBD2. The germline V gene encodes CDR1 SNHLY and CDR2 FYNNEI. The CDR3 length is 16 residues. The CDR3 region has the DNA TGCGCCAGCAGCCAAGTCGGGCTAGCGGGGGACTACGAGCAGTACTTC. Amino acid sequence: CASSQVGLAGDYEQYF.

The chain employs TRBV5-1 and TRBJ2-7; 9 nucleotides match TRBD1. The V gene's germline CDR1 is SGHRS and CDR2 YFSETQ. V gave up 0 bases and J gave up 3 bases; unmatched junction bases: 10. The CDR3 spans 17 residues. The CDR3 loop is CASSLDFTGTGIYEQYF. In nucleotides, the CDR3 is TGCGCCAGCAGCTTGGATTTTACCGGGACAGGGATCTACGAGCAGTACTTC.

This sequence joins TRBV27 and TRBJ2-7; 12 positions agree with TRBD2. Germline V gene sequence: CDR1 MNHEY, CDR2 SMNVEV (reference sequence). The trim removed 4 bases at V and 7 bases at J, leaving 5 bases unmatched. The CDR3 length is 14 residues. The CDR3 DNA sequence: TGTGCCAGCAGTTACCTAGCGGGGGGGCTTGAGCAGTACTTC. Translated: CASSYLAGGLEQYF.

The chain joins TRBV19 to TRBJ2-7, with 10 bases that match TRBD1. The CDR3 runs to 15 residues. CDR1 is LNHDA, CDR2 SQIVND, per germline (reference sequence). The J segment lost 3 bases and the V segment lost 5 bases, leaving 7 bases of the junction unmatched. The CDR3 reads CASSPGQGEGYEQYF. The CDR3 nucleotides are TGTGCCAGTAGTCCAGGACAGGGGGAGGGCTACGAGCAGTACTTC. Filled out from reference TRBV19 and TRBJ2-7, the complete variable domain reads DGGITQSPKYLFRKEGQNVTLSCEQNLNHDAMYWYRQDPGQGLRLIYYSQIVNDFQKGDIAEGYSVSREKKESFPLTVTSAQKNPTAFYLCASSPGQGEGYEQYFGPGTRLTVT.

The V and J genes are TRBV27 and TRBJ2-2, with D uncertain. The CDR3 runs to 11 residues. The V gene's germline CDR1 is MNHEY and CDR2 SMNVEV (reference sequence). V lost 8 bases and J 4 bases, leaving 5 bases between the germline ends. Here the CDR3 reads CASHSTGELFF. The DNA of the CDR3 is TGTGCCAGCCACTCCACCGGGGAGCTGTTTTTT.

This chain links TRBV28 with TRBJ2-7, with D perhaps matching TRBD1 or TRBD2 (6 bases each). The CDR3 loop spans 17 amino acids. Germline V lookup: CDR1 MDHEN, CDR2 SYDVKM. The V end lost 4 bases, the J end lost 5 bases, and 24 bases lay between the germline ends. The CDR3 DNA reads TGTGCCAGCAGTTCTATGGGACGAGGGGGGTACTGGGACGAGCAGTACTTC. It specifies CASSSMGRGGYWDEQYF.

This chain links TRBV7-9 with TRBJ1-1; the D is unclear. There are 13 residues in the CDR3. The germline V gene encodes CDR1 SEHNR and CDR2 FQNEAQ (reference sequence). Trimming left V 7 bases short and J 0 bases short, with 9 bases between. DNA of the CDR3: TGTGCCAGCAAAGGGCAGCTGAACACTGAAGCTTTCTTT. It codes for CASKGQLNTEAFF.